A single sample is the source of the 11 T cell receptor beta chains below, sequenced in a study of blood T cell repertoires in COVID-19. Method: immunoSEQ multiplex PCR; TCRdb's copy keeps in-frame clones and lacks some. The sample consists of approximately 300,000 clones, roughly 90% of them appearing once. The sample was peripheral blood. These receptors came from a man in his late teens or twenties who had recovered from COVID-19.

This clone was seen more than once but under ten times. A read error may account for a junction end that differs from germline. The chain uses TRBV27 and TRBJ1-6; perhaps TRBD1 as D (6 bases). The CDR3 runs to 16 residues. The germline gives CDR1 MNHEY, CDR2 SMNVEV (reference sequence). CDR3: CASSPLYRAPNSPLHF. The CDR3 DNA is TGTGCCAGCAGTCCCCTGTACAGGGCCCCAAATTCGCCCCTCCACTTT.

This clone was counted a single time. This CDR3 reads CASSFGRNSGEETQYF. The CDR3 nucleotides are TGCGCCAGCAGCTTCGGGAGGAATAGCGGGGAAGAGACCCAGTACTTC. J is TRBJ2-5 and V is TRBV5-1; TRBD2 agrees at 8 bases. There are 16 residues in the CDR3. Germline CDR1 SGHRS, CDR2 YFSETQ. J lost 3 bases, V lost 2 bases, and 9 bases had no gene match.

J is TRBJ2-3 and V is TRBV7-2; 8 positions match TRBD2. The germline CDR1 and CDR2 sequences are SGHTA and FQGNSA. The CDR3 sequence is 15 residues long. With V trimmed by 4 bases and J by 2 bases, 5 bases remained unmatched. CDR3 sequence (DNA): TGTGCCAGCAGCTCGGGGGGGGCCCACACAGATACGCAGTATTTT. Its protein is CASSSGGAHTDTQYF.

This chain links TRBV14 with TRBJ1-2, with 7 bases matching TRBD1. Trimming cost V 1 base and J 12 bases; bases outside gene matches: 8. Germline V CDR1 and CDR2: SGHDN, FVKESK. The CDR3 is made up of 13 amino acids. CDR3 region: CASSQGIQGRNTF. The CDR3 DNA reads as TGTGCCAGCAGCCAAGGGATACAGGGGAGAAACACCTTC.

This clone has only a few counts. This sequence joins TRBV4-1 and TRBJ2-7; D is ambiguous. CDR1 and CDR2 from the germline V gene are MGHRA and YSYEKL. The CDR3 is made up of 15 amino acids. Trimming took 0 bases from V and 0 from J, leaving 9 bases between them. The CDR3 here is CASSQDRSSSYEQYF. As DNA, the CDR3 is TGCGCCAGCAGCCAAGACCGTTCCAGCTCCTACGAGCAGTACTTC.

V usage is TRBV29-1 and J usage is TRBJ1-1; D gene unclear. V lost 7 bases to trimming and J lost 4 bases, with 10 bases between them. This CDR3 contains 11 residues. CDR1 and CDR2 from the germline V gene are SQVTM and ANQGSEA. DNA of the CDR3: TGCAGCGCCTTATCTTCCACTGAAGCTTTCTTT. It specifies CSALSSTEAFF.

The rearrangement uses TRBV4-1 and TRBJ2-5; tentative D call: TRBD2 (6 bases). The CDR3 runs to 15 residues. Trimming removed 0 bases from V and 4 bases from J, with 12 bases in between. Germline lookup yields CDR1 MGHRA and CDR2 YSYEKL. The CDR3 reads CASSQDPGEGETQYF. The DNA of the CDR3 is TGCGCCAGCAGCCAAGACCCGGGAGAGGGAGAGACCCAGTACTTC.

The gene calls are TRBV7-8 and TRBJ1-2, with D possibly being TRBD1 (5 bases). This CDR3 is 16 amino acids long. The germline V gene has CDR1 SGHVS and CDR2 FQNEAQ. V was clipped by 1 base and J by 4 bases, with 16 bases between them. This chain's CDR3 is CASSLVTRGLLYGYTF. DNA for the CDR3: TGTGCCAGCAGCTTAGTAACACGGGGACTCCTCTATGGCTACACCTTC.

Only a few counts were recorded for this clone. This chain uses TRBV7-2 with TRBJ2-7, with 7 positions matching TRBD2. The CDR3 is made up of 14 amino acids. Germline V CDR1 and CDR2: SGHTA, FQGNSA. The V segment lost 2 bases and the J segment 5 bases; nucleotides outside the gene matches: 6. As DNA, the CDR3 is TGTGCCAGCAGCTTACTGACTAGCCTCCACGAGCAGTACTTC. Its translation is CASSLLTSLHEQYF.

V usage is TRBV27 and J usage is TRBJ2-2; a weak D match, TRBD1 (6 bases). This CDR3 spans 15 amino acids. Germline-derived CDR1 and CDR2 are MNHEY and SMNVEV (reference sequence). V lost 1 base, J lost 2 bases, and 8 bases lay in between. CDR3 DNA sequence: TGTGCCAGCAGTTTATTGGGACAAAACACCGGGGAGCTGTTTTTT. Protein product: CASSLLGQNTGELFF.

The chain is built from TRBV18 and TRBJ2-2; 10 bases agree with TRBD1. The J segment lost 5 bases and the V segment lost 0 bases, leaving 3 bases of the junction unmatched. Germline CDR1 reads KGHSH; CDR2 reads LQKENI. CDR3 size: 16 residues. The DNA of the CDR3 is TGTGCCAGCTCACCACCGGGACAGGGGTTTACCGGGGAGCTGTTTTTT. Protein: CASSPPGQGFTGELFF.